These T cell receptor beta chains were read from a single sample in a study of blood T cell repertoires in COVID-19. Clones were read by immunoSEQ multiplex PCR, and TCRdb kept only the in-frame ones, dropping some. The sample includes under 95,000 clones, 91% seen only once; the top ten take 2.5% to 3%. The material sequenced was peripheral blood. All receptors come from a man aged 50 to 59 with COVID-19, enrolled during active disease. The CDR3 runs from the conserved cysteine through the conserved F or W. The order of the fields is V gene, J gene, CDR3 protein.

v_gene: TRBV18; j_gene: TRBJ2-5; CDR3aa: CASSPSSGSQETQYF
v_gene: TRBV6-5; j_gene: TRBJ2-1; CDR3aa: CASINSGEQFF
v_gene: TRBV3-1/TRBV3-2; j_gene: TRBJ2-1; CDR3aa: CASSPRLARSEQFF
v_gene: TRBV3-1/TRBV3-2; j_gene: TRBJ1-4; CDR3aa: CASSQGTGVGEKLFF
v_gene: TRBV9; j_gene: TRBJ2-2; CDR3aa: CASSVAQGGPGELFF
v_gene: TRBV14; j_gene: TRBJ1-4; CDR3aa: CASSPQAWRGARTNEKLFF
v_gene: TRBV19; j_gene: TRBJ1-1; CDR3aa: CASSTKGGNTEAFF
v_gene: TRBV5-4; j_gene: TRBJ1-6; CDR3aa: CASSLDTGGGSPLHF
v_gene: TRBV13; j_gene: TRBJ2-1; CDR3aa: CASSPRGLAGAGNEQFF
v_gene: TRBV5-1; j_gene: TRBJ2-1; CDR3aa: CASKLGGVNEQFF
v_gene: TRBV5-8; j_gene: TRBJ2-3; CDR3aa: CASNLPGSGGDTQYF
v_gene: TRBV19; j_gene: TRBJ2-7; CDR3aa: CASSMVQGQKYF
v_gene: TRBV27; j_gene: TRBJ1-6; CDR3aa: CASSLKTGGGYNSPLHF
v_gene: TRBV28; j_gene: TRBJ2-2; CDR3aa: CASSPGTSGGELFF
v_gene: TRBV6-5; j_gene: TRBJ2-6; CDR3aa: CASSYSPSAGANVLTF
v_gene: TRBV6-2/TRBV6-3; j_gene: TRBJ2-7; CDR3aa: CASSSRQVGEQYF
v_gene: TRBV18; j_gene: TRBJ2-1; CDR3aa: CASSSSSGRAPWEQFF
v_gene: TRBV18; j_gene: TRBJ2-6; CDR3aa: CASSPTEGSGANVLTF
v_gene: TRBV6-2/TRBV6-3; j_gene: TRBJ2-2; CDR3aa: CASSYPSETTGGPVGTGELFF
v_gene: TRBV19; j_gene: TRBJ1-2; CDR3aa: CASIDRGRGYGYTF
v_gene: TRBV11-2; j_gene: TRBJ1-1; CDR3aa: CASSLAGRNTEAFF
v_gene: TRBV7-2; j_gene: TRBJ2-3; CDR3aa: CASSSDRGRTDTQYF
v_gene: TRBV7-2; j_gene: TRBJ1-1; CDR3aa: CASSFRQGANTEAFF
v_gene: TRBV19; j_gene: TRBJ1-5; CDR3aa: CASSQTNQPQHF
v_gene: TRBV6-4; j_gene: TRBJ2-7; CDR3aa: CASTGTSGVSYEQYF
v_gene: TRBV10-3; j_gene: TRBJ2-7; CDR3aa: CAISEIGGYEQYF
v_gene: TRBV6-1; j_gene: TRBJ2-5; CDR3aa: CASSDRGRQETQYF
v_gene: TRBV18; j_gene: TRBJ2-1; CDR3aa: CASSPTRDRDYNEQFF
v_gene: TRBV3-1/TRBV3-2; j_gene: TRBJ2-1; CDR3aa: CASSQGRTSGSARNYNEQFF
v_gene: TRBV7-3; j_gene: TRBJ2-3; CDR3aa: CASSLSQGGRTDTQYF
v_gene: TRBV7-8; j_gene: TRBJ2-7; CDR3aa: CASSLAQRYEQYF
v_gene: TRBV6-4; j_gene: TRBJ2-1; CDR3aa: CASSAFSGSAGYNEQFF
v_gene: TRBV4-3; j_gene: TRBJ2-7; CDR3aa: CASSQEGLAGYEQYF
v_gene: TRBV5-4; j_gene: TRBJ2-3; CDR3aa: CASSLASFTDTQYF
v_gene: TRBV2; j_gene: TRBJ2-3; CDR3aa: CASSGLAGTDTQYF
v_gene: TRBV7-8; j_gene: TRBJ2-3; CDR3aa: CASSLGGTSGSTDTQYF
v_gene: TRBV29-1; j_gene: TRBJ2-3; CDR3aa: CSVGQGYTDTQYF
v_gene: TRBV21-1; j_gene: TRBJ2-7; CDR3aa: CASKTPGQGSRKQYF
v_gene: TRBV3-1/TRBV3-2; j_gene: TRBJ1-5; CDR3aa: CASSELNQPQHF
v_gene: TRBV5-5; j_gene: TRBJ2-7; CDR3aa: CASSLAGDLYEQYF
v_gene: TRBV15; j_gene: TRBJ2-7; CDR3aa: CATSRDRVTYEQYF
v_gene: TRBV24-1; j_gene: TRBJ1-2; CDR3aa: CATSDTSGTGGNYGYTF
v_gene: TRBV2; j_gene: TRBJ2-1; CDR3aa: CASSALLAGGPGNEQFF
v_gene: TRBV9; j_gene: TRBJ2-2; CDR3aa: CASSSLSLNTGELFF
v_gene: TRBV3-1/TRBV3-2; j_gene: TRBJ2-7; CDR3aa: CASSGTGGTYEQYF
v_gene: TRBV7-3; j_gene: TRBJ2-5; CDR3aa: CASSPTQGQETQYF
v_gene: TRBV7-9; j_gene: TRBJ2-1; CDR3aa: CASSLVAGGVYNEQFF
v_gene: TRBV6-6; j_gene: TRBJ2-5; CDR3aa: CASSPRGAAQETQYF
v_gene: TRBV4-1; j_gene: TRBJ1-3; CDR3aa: CASSQVAGGRNTIYF
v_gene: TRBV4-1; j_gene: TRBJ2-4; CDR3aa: CASSQAPRGAEAKNIQYF
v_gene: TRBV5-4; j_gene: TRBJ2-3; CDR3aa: CASSPGTTTDTQYF
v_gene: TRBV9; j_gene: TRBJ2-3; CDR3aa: CASSVGGVTDTQYF
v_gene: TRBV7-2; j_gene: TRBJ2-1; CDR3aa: CASSPQTGRDGEQFF
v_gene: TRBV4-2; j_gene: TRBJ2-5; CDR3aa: CASSPTSRVEETQYF
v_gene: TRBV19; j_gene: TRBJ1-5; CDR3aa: CASSIGRWQGDNQPQHF
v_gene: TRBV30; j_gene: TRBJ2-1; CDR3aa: CAWSPASGSNNEQFF
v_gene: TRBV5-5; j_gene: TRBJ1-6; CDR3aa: CASSWTGKENSPLHF
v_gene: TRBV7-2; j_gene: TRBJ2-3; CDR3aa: CASSPLLRGSSDTQYF
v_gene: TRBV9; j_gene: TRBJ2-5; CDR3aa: CASSVATGGETQYF